A single sample gave rise to the 20 T cell receptor beta chains below, sequenced in a study of blood T cell repertoires in COVID-19. Generated by immunoSEQ multiplex PCR, the TCRdb table keeps only in-frame clones and is missing some. The table records under 100,000 clones, around 87% of them present only once. The sample comprised peripheral blood. The source is a human donor in a cohort sampled during active COVID-19.

The genes are TRBV19 and TRBJ1-2, with D uncertain. The CDR3 loop spans 15 amino acids. V was shortened by 5 bases and J by 8 bases, with 21 bases between the two germline ends. Germline CDR1 and CDR2: LNHDA and SQIVND (reference sequence). The CDR3 DNA sequence: TGTGCCAGTAGTTTTCCCCTGACAATCCGTCCCGGCTACACCTTC. Protein sequence: CASSFPLTIRPGYTF.

The chain has TRBV10-3 and TRBJ1-1; D ambiguous. The V gene's germline CDR1 is ENHRY and CDR2 SYGVKD. V lost 3 bases and J 0 bases, leaving 17 bases between the germline ends. This CDR3 is built from 17 residues. The CDR3 region is CAISDPDTGGLNTEAFF. The CDR3 DNA sequence: TGTGCCATCAGTGACCCCGACACTGGTGGGTTGAACACTGAAGCTTTCTTT.

The chain is built from TRBV28 and TRBJ1-5; 7 nucleotides agree with TRBD1. The V gene end was trimmed by 3 bases and the J gene end by 5 bases; junction bases not matched to a gene: 10. Per germline, CDR1 MDHEN and CDR2 SYDVKM. The length of the CDR3 is 16 residues. The CDR3: CASSLRKDRTYQPQHF. The DNA for the CDR3 is TGTGCCAGCAGTTTGCGCAAGGACAGGACCTATCAGCCCCAGCATTTT.

The chain carries TRBV6-6 and TRBJ1-6; D might be TRBD1 (5 bases). The V end lost 0 bases, the J end lost 10 bases, and 10 bases lay between the germline ends. CDR1 is MNHNY, CDR2 SVGAGI, per germline (reference sequence). This CDR3 comprises 14 residues. CDR3 sequence (DNA): TGTGCCAGCAGTTACTCGCAGGGAGGGTCACCCCTCCACTTT. Translation: CASSYSQGGSPLHF.

About this clone itself: The conserved phenylalanine or tryptophan is not found at the CDR3 terminus, so this likely reflects a read error. The DNA is left out, because the CDR3 cannot be placed on it with certainty; the CDR3 is given as TCRdb lists it. J is TRBJ2-7 and V is TRBV20-1; the DNA was not used to check the table's D call, TRBD2. The V gene's germline CDR1 is DFQATT and CDR2 SNEGSKA (reference sequence). The CDR3 is made up of 10 amino acids, end residues included. The chain's CDR3 is CSARTRGGHL.

The rearrangement uses TRBV4-1 and TRBJ1-1, with D possibly matching TRBD1 (6 bases). Germline lookup yields CDR1 MGHRA and CDR2 YSYEKL. The ends were cut back, 2 bases at V and 3 bases at J, with 19 bases in the middle. The CDR3 covers 17 residues. The CDR3 nucleotides read TGCGCCAGCAGCCAAACCCGGCGAGGGGGGGCGGACACTGAAGCTTTCTTT. It yields the protein CASSQTRRGGADTEAFF.

Concerning this clone itself: This sample also contains other DNA sequences that code for the same CDR3. The chain employs TRBV4-3 and TRBJ2-7; D remains ambiguous. The CDR3 runs to 13 residues. V lost 0 bases, J lost 2 bases, and 5 bases lay in between. CDR1 is LGHNA, CDR2 YSLEER, per germline. CDR3 nucleotide sequence: TGCGCCAGCAGCCAAGACAGGACCTACGAGCAGTACTTC. Its translation is CASSQDRTYEQYF.

V is TRBV4-1 and J is TRBJ1-1; tentative D call: TRBD1 (6 bases). This CDR3 spans 15 amino acids. Between the trimmed V and J ends, which lost 4 bases and 2 bases, there was a span of 14 bases. In germline, CDR1 is MGHRA, CDR2 YSYEKL. CDR3 in DNA: TGCGCCAGCAGCCTTGAGCGGACAGTTAACACTGAAGCTTTCTTT. As protein: CASSLERTVNTEAFF.

The chain recombines TRBV7-9 with TRBJ1-5; 7 bases agree with TRBD1. Per germline, CDR1 SEHNR and CDR2 FQNEAQ (reference sequence). V dropped 5 bases and J dropped 4; count of bases not matched to a gene: 5. The CDR3 extends over 14 amino acids. The CDR3 DNA is TGTGCCAGCAGCCGGGGGGGACAGAATCAGCCCCAGCATTTT. Its protein product is CASSRGGQNQPQHF.

V and J are TRBV5-1 and TRBJ2-1; possibly TRBD2 for D (6 bases). The V and J ends lost 1 base and 5 bases respectively, with 13 bases between them. CDR3 length: 15 amino acids. Germline CDR1 SGHRS, CDR2 YFSETQ. CDR3: CASSLWGDFNNEQFF. The CDR3 DNA reads as TGCGCCAGCAGCTTGTGGGGGGACTTCAACAATGAGCAGTTCTTC.

CDR3 bases: TGTGCCAGCAGCTTCGGGACAATTTATGGCTACACCTTC. Protein sequence: CASSFGTIYGYTF. The chain has TRBV7-8 and TRBJ1-2; possibly TRBD1 for D (6 bases). The CDR3 is 13 amino acids. Germline V gene lookup returns CDR1 SGHVS and CDR2 FQNEAQ. V gave up 3 bases and J gave up 5 bases, with 10 bases separating them.

The chain joins TRBV3-1 (or the pseudogene TRBV3-2) to TRBJ2-1; 11 bases match TRBD2. This CDR3 region has 15 residues. V was clipped by 5 bases and J by 2 bases; unmatched bases: 2. Germline V CDR1 and CDR2: LGHDT, YNNKEL (reference sequence). The CDR3 sequence: CASSNSGGAYNEQFF. In DNA form, the CDR3 reads TGTGCCAGCAGCAATAGCGGGGGGGCCTACAATGAGCAGTTCTTC.

V is TRBV9 and J is TRBJ2-1; tentative D call: TRBD1 (5 bases). The V end lost 4 bases, the J end lost 16 bases, and 21 bases lay between the germline ends. The CDR3 is 13 residues long. The germline V gene has CDR1 SGDLS and CDR2 YYNGEE. In DNA form, the CDR3 reads TGTGCCAGCAGCCCGCAGGGATCCCCAATGAGTTTCTTC. Protein sequence: CASSPQGSPMSFF. Full variable domain (rest looked up from reference TRBV9 and TRBJ2-1): DSGVTQTPKHLITATGQRVTLRCSPRSGDLSVYWYQQSLDQGLQFLIQYYNGEERAKGNILERFSAQQFPDLHSELNLSSLELGDSALYFCASSPQGSPMSFFGPGTRLTVL.

This chain connects TRBV7-2 to TRBJ1-6; D is unclear. Trimming pared 4 bases from V and 7 bases from J, leaving 8 bases between. This CDR3 spans 13 amino acids. Germline CDR1 and CDR2: SGHTA and FQGNSA. This CDR3 reads CASSSTGNSPLHF. The CDR3, as DNA: TGTGCCAGCAGCTCTACGGGAAATTCACCCCTCCACTTT.

This rearrangement joins TRBV3-1 (or the pseudogene TRBV3-2) to TRBJ1-2, with 8 bases matching TRBD1. The CDR3 runs 13 residues. The germline V gene encodes CDR1 LGHDT and CDR2 YNNKEL (reference sequence). The V segment lost 3 bases and the J segment 7 bases; nucleotides outside the gene matches: 4. The CDR3 sequence is CASSQDRVSGYTF. In DNA form, the CDR3 reads TGTGCCAGCAGCCAGGACAGGGTGAGTGGCTACACCTTC.

The chain joins TRBV3-1 (or the pseudogene TRBV3-2) to TRBJ2-1, with 7 positions matching TRBD2. The CDR3 length is 15 residues. Losses at the gene ends were 4 bases for V and 2 bases for J; bases not matched to a gene: 5. Germline CDR1 reads LGHDT; CDR2 reads YNNKEL (reference sequence). The chain's CDR3 is CASSRSSGAYNEQFF. CDR3 coding DNA: TGTGCCAGCAGCCGGTCTAGCGGAGCCTACAATGAGCAGTTCTTC.

The rearrangement uses TRBV3-1 (or the pseudogene TRBV3-2) and TRBJ1-2; tentatively, D is TRBD1 (5 bases). CDR1 is LGHDT, CDR2 YNNKEL, per germline (reference sequence). CDR3 size: 14 residues. V was trimmed by 4 bases and J by 4 bases, leaving 13 bases between them. The chain's CDR3 is CASSRSQVLYGYTF. The CDR3, as DNA: TGTGCCAGCAGCCGCTCACAGGTCCTCTATGGCTACACCTTC.

V is TRBV27 and J is TRBJ2-5, with a tentative D call TRBD1 (6 bases). V was shortened by 7 bases and J by 5 bases, with 20 bases between the two germline ends. CDR1 and CDR2 from the germline V gene are MNHEY and SMNVEV (reference sequence). The CDR3 loop spans 15 amino acids. The CDR3 region has the DNA TGTGCCAGCACCCCAAGGCAGGGGAGAGGGGAGACCCAGTACTTC. Protein: CASTPRQGRGETQYF.

V gene TRBV6-6 combines with J gene TRBJ1-5; D remains ambiguous. The CDR3 spans 16 residues. The V gene lost 0 bases and the J gene lost 2 bases, with 11 bases spanning the gap. Germline V gene lookup returns CDR1 MNHNY and CDR2 SVGAGI (reference sequence). The CDR3 is CASSYSVGGGNQPQHF. DNA of the CDR3: TGTGCCAGCAGTTACTCGGTGGGTGGAGGCAATCAGCCCCAGCATTTT.

The J gene is TRBJ1-2, the V gene TRBV2; TRBD1 matches 8 bases. V lost 7 bases and J lost 1; bases outside the gene matches: 11. The CDR3 length is 16 residues. Germline V gene lookup returns CDR1 SNHLY and CDR2 FYNNEI. This CDR3 is CASTSPGTGGNYGYTF. The CDR3 DNA follows: TGTGCCAGCACCAGCCCAGGGACAGGCGGTAACTATGGCTACACCTTC.